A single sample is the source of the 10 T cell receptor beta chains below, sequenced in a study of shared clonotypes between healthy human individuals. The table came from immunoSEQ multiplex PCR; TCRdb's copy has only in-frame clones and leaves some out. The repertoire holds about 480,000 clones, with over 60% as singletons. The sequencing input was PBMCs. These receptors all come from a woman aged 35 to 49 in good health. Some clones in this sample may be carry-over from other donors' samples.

The DNA for the CDR3 is TGTGCCAGCAGTGATGGCCAGGGCCATCAGCCCCAGCATTTT. Translation: CASSDGQGHQPQHF. The V call is TRBV6-1, the J call TRBJ1-5; D is possibly TRBD1 (5 bases). CDR1 and CDR2 (germline): MNHNS, SASEGT. The V end was cut by 3 bases, the J end by 5 bases, with 11 bases between. There are 14 residues in the CDR3.

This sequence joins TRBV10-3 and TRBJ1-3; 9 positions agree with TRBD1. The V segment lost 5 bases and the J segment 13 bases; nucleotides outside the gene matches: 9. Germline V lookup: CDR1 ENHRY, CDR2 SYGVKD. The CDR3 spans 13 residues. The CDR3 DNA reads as TGTGCCATCAGTTTGGCCGGACAGGGGAGAATATATTTT. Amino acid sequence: CAISLAGQGRIYF.

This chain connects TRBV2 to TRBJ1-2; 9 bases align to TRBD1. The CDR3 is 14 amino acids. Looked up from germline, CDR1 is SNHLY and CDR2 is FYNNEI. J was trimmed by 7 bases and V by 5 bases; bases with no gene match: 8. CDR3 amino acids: CASSTDRGVFGYTF. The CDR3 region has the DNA TGTGCCAGCAGTACCGACAGGGGGGTTTTTGGCTACACCTTC.

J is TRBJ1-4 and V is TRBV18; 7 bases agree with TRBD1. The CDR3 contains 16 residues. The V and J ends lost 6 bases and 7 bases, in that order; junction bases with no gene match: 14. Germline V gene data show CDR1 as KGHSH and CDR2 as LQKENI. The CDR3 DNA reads TGTGCCAGCTCTATCCTACAGGGGCTGCGGGGTGAAAAACTGTTTTTT. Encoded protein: CASSILQGLRGEKLFF.

CDR3 nucleotides: TGTGCCAGCAGTCTACAGGGGGCTTATGGGGAGCAGTACTTC. This codes for CASSLQGAYGEQYF. This chain uses TRBV28 with TRBJ2-7; 9 bases are a match to TRBD1. Germline trimming cut 5 bases from V and 7 bases from J; bases unmatched to any gene: 9. CDR3 length: 14 amino acids. CDR1 is MDHEN and CDR2 is SYDVKM in the germline V gene.

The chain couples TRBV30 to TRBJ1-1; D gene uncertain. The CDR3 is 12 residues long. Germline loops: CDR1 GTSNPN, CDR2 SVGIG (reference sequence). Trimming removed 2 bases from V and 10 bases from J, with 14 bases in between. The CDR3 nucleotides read TGTGCCTGGAGTCCAGGAGTTTGGGTAGCTTTCTTT. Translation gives CAWSPGVWVAFF.

The CDR3 sequence is CASSTRAGEKAEQFF. CDR3 DNA sequence: TGTGCCAGCAGTACCCGAGCGGGAGAGAAGGCTGAGCAGTTCTTC. This sequence joins TRBV2 and TRBJ2-1; TRBD2 matches 8 bases. Losses at the gene ends were 5 bases for V and 9 bases for J; bases not matched to a gene: 12. Germline CDR1 reads SNHLY; CDR2 reads FYNNEI. This CDR3 spans 15 amino acids.

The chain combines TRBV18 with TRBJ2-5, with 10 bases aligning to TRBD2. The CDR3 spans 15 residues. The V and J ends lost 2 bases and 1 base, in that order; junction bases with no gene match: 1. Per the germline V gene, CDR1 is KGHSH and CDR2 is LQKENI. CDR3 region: CASSPGLAVQETQYF. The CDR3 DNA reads TGTGCCAGCTCACCAGGACTAGCGGTCCAAGAGACCCAGTACTTC.

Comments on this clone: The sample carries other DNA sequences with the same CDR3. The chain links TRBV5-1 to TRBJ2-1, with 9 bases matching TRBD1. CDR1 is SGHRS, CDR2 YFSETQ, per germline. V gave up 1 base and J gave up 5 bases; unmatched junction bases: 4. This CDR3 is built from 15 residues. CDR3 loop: CASSLKGQGNNEQFF. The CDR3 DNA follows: TGCGCCAGCAGCTTGAAGGGACAGGGAAACAATGAGCAGTTCTTC.

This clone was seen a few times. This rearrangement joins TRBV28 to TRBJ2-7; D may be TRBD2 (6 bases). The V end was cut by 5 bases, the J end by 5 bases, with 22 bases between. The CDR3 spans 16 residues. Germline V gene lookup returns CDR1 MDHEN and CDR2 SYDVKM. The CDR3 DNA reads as TGTGCCAGCAGTCCCCGGGGTAGCGGCTTTGTCCACGAGCAGTACTTC. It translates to CASSPRGSGFVHEQYF.